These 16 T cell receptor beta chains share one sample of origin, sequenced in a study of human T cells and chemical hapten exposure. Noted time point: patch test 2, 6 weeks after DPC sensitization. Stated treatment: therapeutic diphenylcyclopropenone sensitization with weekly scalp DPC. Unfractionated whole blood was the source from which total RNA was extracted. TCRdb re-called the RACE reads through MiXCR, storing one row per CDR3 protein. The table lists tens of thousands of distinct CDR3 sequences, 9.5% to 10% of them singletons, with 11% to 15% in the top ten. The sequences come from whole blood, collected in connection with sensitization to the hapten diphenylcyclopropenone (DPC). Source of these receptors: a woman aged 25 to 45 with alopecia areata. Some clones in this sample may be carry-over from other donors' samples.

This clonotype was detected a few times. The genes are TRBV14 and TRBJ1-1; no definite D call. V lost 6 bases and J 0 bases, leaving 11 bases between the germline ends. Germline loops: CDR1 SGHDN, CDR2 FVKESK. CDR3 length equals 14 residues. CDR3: CASSKTLMNTEAFF. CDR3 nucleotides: TGTGCCAGCAGTAAGACTCTCATGAACACTGAAGCTTTCTTT.

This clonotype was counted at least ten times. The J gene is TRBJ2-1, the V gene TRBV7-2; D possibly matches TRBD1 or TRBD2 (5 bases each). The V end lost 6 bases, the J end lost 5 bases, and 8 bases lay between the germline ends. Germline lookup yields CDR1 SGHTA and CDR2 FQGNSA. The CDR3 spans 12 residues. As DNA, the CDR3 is TGTGCCAGCAGGAGGGGCAACAATGAGCAGTTCTTC. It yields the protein CASRRGNNEQFF.

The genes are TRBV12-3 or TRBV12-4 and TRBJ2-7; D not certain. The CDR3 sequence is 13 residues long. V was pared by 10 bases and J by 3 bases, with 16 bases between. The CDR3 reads CATSPPGHYEQYF. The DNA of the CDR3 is TGTGCCACCTCCCCCCCGGGCCACTACGAGCAGTACTTC.

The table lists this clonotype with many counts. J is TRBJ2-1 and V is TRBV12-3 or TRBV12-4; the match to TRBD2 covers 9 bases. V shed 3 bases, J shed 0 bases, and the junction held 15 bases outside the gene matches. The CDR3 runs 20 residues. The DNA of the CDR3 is TGTGCCAGCAGTTTGAGGCCCGGGACTAGCCCCTACCTCTCCTACAATGAGCAGTTCTTC. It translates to CASSLRPGTSPYLSYNEQFF.

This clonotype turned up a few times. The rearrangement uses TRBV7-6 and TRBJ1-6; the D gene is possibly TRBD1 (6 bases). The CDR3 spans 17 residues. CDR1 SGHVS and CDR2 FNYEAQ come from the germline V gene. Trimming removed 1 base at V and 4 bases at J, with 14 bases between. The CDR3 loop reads CASSLGVDRAYNSPLHF. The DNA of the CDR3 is TGTGCCAGCAGCTTAGGCGTGGACAGAGCTTATAATTCACCCCTCCACTTT. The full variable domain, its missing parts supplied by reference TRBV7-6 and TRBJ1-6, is GAGVSQSPRYKVTKRGQDVALRCDPISGHVSLYWYRQALGQGPEFLTYFNYEAQQDKSGLPNDRFSAERPEGSISTLTIQRTEQRDSAMYRCASSLGVDRAYNSPLHFGNGTRLTVT.

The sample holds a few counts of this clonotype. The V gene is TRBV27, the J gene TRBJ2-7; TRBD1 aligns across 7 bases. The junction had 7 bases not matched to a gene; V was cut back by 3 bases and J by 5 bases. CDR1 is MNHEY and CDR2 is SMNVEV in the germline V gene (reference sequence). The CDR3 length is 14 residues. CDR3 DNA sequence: TGTGCCAGCAGTTTTGGGACAGTTGTCGACGAGCAGTACTTC. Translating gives CASSFGTVVDEQYF.

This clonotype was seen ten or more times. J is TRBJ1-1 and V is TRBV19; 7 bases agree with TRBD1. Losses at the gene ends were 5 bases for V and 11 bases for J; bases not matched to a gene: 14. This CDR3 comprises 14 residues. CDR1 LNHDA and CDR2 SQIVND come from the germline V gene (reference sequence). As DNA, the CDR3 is TGTGCCAGTAGTTCCCGAGATGGAGGGGGCAATGCTTTCTTT. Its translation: CASSSRDGGGNAFF.

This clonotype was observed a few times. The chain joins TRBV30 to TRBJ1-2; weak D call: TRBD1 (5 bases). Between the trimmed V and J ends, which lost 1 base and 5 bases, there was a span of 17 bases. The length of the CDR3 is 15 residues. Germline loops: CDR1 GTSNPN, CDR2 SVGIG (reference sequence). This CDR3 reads CAWSEGQKAGYGYTF. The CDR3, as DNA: TGTGCCTGGAGTGAAGGACAAAAGGCAGGATATGGCTACACCTTC.

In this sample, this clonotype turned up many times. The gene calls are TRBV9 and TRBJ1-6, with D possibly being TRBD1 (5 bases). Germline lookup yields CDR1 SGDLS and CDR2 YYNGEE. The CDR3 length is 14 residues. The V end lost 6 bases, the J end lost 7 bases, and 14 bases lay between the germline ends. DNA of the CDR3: TGTGCCAGCACGATCGGGACGGTGAATTCACCCCTCCACTTT. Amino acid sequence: CASTIGTVNSPLHF. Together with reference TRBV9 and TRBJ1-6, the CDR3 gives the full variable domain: DSGVTQTPKHLITATGQRVTLRCSPRSGDLSVYWYQQSLDQGLQFLIQYYNGEERAKGNILERFSAQQFPDLHSELNLSSLELGDSALYFCASTIGTVNSPLHFGNGTRLTVT.

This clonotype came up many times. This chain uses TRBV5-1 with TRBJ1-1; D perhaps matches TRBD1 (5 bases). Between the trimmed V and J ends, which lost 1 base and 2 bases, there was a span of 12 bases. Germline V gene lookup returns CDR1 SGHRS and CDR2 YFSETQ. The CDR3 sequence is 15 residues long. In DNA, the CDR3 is TGCGCCAGCAGCTTGACCGGAGGGGCAAACACTGAAGCTTTCTTT. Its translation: CASSLTGGANTEAFF.

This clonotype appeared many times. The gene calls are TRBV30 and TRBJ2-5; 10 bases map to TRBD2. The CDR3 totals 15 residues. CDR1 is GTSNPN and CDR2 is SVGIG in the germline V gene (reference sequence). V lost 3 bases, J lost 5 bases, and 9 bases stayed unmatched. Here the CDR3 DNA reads TGTGCCTGGAGCGTCGGGACTAGCGTTCCGGAGACCCAGTACTTC. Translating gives CAWSVGTSVPETQYF.

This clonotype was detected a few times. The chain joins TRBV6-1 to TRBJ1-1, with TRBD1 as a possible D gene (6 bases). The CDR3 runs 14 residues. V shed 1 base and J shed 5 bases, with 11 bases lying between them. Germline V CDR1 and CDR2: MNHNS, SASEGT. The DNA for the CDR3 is TGTGCCAGCAGTGAAGTGGGGGGGCATACTGAAGCTTTCTTT. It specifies CASSEVGGHTEAFF.

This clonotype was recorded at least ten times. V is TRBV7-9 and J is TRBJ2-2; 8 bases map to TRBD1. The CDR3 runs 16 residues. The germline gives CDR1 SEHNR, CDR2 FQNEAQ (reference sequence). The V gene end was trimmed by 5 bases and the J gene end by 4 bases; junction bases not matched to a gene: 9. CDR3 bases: TGTGCCAGCAGCCCCGCGACAGGGGCTCCCACCGGGGAGCTGTTTTTT. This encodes CASSPATGAPTGELFF.

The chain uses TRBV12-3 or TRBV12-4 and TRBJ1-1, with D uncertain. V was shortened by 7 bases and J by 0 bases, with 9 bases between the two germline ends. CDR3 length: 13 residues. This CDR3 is CASTSRVNTEAFF. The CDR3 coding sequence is TGTGCCAGCACCTCGAGAGTGAACACTGAAGCTTTCTTT.

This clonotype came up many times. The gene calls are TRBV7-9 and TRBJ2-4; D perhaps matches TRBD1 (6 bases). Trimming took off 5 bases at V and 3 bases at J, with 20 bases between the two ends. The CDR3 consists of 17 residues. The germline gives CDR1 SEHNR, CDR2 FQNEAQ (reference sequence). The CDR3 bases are TGTGCCAGCAGCCAATCCCTGACAGGACGGGGCAAAAACATTCAGTACTTC. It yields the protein CASSQSLTGRGKNIQYF. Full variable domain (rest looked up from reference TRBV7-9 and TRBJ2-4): DTGVSQNPRHKITKRGQNVTFRCDPISEHNRLYWYRQTLGQGPEFLTYFQNEAQLEKSRLLSDRFSAERPKGSFSTLEIQRTEQGDSAMYLCASSQSLTGRGKNIQYFGAGTRLSVL.

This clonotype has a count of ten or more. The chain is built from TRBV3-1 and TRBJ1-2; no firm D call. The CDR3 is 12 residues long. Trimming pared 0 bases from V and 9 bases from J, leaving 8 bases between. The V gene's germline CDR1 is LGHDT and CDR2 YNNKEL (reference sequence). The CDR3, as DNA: TGTGCCAGCAGCCAAGAAGTAGGTCGCTACACCTTC. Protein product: CASSQEVGRYTF.